This TCR beta chain was found in a study of blood T cell repertoires in COVID-19. Study background: In each case, the material was cDNA or gDNA derived from T cells, B-cell-depleted T cells, or PBMCs.

Authors' data handling: Scientists estimated how many nucleated cells there were by amplifying reference gene primers. The assay was immunoSEQ multiplex PCR, and TCRdb's table has in-frame clones only and misses some. The V and J calls and the clone size are those of that table, but D and trimming were determined from the DNA. The sample contains around 95,000 clones, more than 75% of which appear only once. Specimen: peripheral blood. The receptor was isolated from a man aged 25-45 years in a cohort sampled during active COVID-19.

CDR3 coding DNA: TGTGCCAGCAGCTCAGACAATTATGGCTACACCTTC. This sequence encodes CASSSDNYGYTF. J is TRBJ1-2 and V is TRBV5-4; no firm D call. Trimming took off 3 bases at V and 5 bases at J, with 8 bases between the two ends. CDR1 and CDR2 (germline): SGHNT, YYREEE (reference sequence). CDR3 length equals 12 residues.